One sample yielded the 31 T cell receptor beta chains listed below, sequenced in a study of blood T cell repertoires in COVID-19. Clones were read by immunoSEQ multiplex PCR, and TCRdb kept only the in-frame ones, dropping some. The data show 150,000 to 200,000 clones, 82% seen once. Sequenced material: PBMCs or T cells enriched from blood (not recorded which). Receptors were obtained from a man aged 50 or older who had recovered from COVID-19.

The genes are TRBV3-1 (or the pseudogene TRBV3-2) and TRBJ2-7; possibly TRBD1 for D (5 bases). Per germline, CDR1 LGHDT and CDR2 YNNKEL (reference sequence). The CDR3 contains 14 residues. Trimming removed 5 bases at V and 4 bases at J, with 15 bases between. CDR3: CASSSTVLGYEQYF. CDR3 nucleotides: TGTGCCAGCAGCTCGACAGTCCTCGGGTACGAGCAGTACTTC.

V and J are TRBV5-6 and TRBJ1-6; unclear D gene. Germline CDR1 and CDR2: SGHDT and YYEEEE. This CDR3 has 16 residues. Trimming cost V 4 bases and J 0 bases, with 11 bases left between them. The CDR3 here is CASSPTRSSYNSPLHF. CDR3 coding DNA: TGTGCCAGCAGCCCTACGCGGAGCTCCTATAATTCACCCCTCCACTTT.

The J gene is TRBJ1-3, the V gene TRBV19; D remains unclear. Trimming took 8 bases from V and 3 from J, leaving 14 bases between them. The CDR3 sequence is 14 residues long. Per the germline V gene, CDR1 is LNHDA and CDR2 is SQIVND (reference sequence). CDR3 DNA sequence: TGTGCCAGTGTGGGCAGAGCCTTTGGAAACACCATATATTTT. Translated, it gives CASVGRAFGNTIYF. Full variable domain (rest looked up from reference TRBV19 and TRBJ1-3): DGGITQSPKYLFRKEGQNVTLSCEQNLNHDAMYWYRQDPGQGLRLIYYSQIVNDFQKGDIAEGYSVSREKKESFPLTVTSAQKNPTAFYLCASVGRAFGNTIYFGEGSWLTVV.

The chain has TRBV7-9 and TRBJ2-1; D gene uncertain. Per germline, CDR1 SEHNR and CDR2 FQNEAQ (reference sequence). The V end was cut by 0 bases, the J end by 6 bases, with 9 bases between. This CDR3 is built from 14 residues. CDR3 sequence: CASSLALLSNEQFF. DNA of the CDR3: TGTGCCAGCAGCTTAGCGTTACTGAGCAATGAGCAGTTCTTC. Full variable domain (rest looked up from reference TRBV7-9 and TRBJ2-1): DTGVSQNPRHKITKRGQNVTFRCDPISEHNRLYWYRQTLGQGPEFLTYFQNEAQLEKSRLLSDRFSAERPKGSFSTLEIQRTEQGDSAMYLCASSLALLSNEQFFGPGTRLTVL.

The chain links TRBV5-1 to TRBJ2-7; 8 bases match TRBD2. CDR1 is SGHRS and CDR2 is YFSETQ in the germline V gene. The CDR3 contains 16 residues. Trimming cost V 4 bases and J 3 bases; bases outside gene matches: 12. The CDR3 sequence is CASSHYSSGPVYEQYF. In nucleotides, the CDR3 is TGCGCCAGCAGCCACTATTCTAGCGGGCCGGTCTACGAGCAGTACTTC.

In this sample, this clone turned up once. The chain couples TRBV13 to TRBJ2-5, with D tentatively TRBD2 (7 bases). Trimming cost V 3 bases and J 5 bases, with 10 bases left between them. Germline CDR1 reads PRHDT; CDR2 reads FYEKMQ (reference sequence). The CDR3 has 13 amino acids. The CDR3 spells CASSLGGRETQYF. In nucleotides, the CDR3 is TGTGCCAGCAGCTTGGGGGGGCGGGAGACCCAGTACTTC.

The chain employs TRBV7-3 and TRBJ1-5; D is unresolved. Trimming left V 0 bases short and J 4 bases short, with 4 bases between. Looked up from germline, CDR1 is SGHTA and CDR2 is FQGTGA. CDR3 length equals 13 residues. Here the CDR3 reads CASSLTTNQPQHF. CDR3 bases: TGTGCCAGCAGCTTAACGACAAATCAGCCCCAGCATTTT.

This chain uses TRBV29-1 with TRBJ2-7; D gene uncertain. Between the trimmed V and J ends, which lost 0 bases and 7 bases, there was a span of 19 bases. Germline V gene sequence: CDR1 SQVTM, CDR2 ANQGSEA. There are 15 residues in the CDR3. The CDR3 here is CSVEDPASNTWEQYF. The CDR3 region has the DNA TGCAGCGTTGAAGATCCCGCTTCAAACACGTGGGAGCAGTACTTC.

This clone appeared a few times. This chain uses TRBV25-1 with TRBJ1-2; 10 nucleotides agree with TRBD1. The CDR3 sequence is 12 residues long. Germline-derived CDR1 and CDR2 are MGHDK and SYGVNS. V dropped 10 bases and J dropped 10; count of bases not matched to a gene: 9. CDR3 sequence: CATETGGGIYTF. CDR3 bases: TGTGCCACCGAGACAGGGGGCGGGATCTACACCTTC.

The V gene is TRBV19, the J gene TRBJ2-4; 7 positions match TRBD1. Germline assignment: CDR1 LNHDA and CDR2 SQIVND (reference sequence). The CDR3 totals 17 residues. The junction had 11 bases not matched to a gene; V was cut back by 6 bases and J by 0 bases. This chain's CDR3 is CASRDRSLRLAKNIQYF. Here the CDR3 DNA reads TGTGCCAGTAGGGACAGGTCTTTGAGGCTAGCCAAAAACATTCAGTACTTC.

CDR3 loop: CATSRFTTDTQYF. In DNA form, the CDR3 reads TGTGCCACCTCTCGGTTTACCACAGATACGCAGTATTTT. The chain employs TRBV15 and TRBJ2-3; D gene unclear. In germline, CDR1 is LNHNV, CDR2 YYDKDF (reference sequence). The CDR3 length is 13 residues. The germline V and J ends were trimmed by 8 bases and 2 bases, with 11 bases remaining between them.

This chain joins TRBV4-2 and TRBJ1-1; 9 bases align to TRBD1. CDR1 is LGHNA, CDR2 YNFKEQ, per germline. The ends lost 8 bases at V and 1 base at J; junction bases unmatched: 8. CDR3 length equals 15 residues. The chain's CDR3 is CASGPPGQGNTEAFF. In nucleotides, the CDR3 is TGTGCCAGCGGCCCGCCGGGACAGGGGAACACTGAAGCTTTCTTT.

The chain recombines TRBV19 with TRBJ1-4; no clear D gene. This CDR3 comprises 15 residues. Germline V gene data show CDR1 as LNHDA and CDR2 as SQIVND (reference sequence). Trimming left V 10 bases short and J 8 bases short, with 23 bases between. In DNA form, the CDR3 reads TGTGCCACCCAACCCCCAAACGCTCTCGGGGAAAAACTGTTTTTT. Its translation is CATQPPNALGEKLFF.

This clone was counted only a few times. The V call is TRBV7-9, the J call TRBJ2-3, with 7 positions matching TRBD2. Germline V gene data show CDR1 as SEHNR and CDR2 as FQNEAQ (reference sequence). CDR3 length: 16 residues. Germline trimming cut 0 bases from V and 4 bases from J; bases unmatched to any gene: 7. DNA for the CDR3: TGTGCCAGCAGCTTAGCGATGGGCGGGAGTTCAGATACGCAGTATTTT. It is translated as CASSLAMGGSSDTQYF.

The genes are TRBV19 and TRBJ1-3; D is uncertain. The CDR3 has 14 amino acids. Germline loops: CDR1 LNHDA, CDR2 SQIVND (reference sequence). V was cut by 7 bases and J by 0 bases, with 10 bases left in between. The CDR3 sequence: CASKPSRSGNTIYF. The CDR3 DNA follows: TGTGCCAGTAAGCCCTCCCGCTCTGGAAACACCATATATTTT.

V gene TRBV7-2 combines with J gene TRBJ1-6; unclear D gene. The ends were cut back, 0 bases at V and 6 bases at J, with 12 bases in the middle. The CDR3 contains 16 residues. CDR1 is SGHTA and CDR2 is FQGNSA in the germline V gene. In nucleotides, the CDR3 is TGTGCCAGCAGCTTAGCGCTAAGGGCGGGTAATTCACCCCTCCACTTT. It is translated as CASSLALRAGNSPLHF.

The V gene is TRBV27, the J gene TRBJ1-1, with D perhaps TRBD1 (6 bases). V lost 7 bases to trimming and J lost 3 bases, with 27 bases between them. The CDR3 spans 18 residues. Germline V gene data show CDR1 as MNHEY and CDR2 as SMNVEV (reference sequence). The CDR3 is CASTSLYAAGAEDTEAFF. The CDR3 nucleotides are TGTGCCAGCACCTCCCTCTACGCCGCAGGGGCTGAGGACACTGAAGCTTTCTTT.

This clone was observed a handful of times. CDR3 amino acids: CASSRGAGFSYEQYF. The CDR3 bases are TGTGCCAGCAGCCGCGGGGCAGGATTTTCCTACGAGCAGTACTTC. The J gene is TRBJ2-7, the V gene TRBV6-5; tentative D call: TRBD2 (6 bases). Trimming pared 6 bases from V and 1 base from J, leaving 16 bases between. CDR1 and CDR2 from the germline V gene are MNHEY and SVGAGI. CDR3 size: 15 residues.

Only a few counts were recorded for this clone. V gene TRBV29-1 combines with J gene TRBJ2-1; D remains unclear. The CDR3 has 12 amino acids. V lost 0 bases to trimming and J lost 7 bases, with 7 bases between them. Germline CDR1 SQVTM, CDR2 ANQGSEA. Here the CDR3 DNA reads TGCAGCGTTGAAGATCTAGGTAATGAGCAGTTCTTC. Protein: CSVEDLGNEQFF.

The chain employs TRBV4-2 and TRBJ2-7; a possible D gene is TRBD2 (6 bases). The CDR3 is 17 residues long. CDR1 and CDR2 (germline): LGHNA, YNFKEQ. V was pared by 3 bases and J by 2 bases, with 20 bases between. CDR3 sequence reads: CASSQTGGGNPPYEQYF. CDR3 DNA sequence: TGTGCCAGCAGCCAGACCGGAGGCGGGAACCCTCCCTACGAGCAGTACTTC.

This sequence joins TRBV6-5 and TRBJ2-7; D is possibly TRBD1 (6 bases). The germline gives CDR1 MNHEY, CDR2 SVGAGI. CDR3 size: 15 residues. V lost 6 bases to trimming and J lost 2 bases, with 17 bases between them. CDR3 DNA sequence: TGTGCCAGCAGCTTCAACAGGGACCCCACCTACGAGCAGTACTTC. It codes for CASSFNRDPTYEQYF.

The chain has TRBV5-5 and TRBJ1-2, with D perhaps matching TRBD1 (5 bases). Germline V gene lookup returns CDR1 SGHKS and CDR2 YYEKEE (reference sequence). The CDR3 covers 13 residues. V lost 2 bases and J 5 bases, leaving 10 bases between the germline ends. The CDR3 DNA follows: TGTGCCAGCAGCTTTGTTACAGGTTATGGCTACACCTTC. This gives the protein CASSFVTGYGYTF.

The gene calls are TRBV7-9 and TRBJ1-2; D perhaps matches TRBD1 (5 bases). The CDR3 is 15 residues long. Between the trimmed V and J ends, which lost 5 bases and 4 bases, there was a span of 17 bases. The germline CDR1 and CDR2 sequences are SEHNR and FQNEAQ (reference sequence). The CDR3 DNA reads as TGTGCCAGCAGCGACAGTACGCGCGTTCTCTATGGCTACACCTTC. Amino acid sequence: CASSDSTRVLYGYTF. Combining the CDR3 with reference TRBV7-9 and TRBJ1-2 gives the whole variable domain DTGVSQNPRHKITKRGQNVTFRCDPISEHNRLYWYRQTLGQGPEFLTYFQNEAQLEKSRLLSDRFSAERPKGSFSTLEIQRTEQGDSAMYLCASSDSTRVLYGYTFGSGTRLTVV.

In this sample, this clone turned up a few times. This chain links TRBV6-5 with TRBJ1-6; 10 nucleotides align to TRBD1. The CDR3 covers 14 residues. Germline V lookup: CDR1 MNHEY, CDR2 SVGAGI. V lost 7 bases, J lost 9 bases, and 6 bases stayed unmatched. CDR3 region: CASTPGQGFSPLHF. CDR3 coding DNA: TGTGCCAGCACCCCGGGACAGGGGTTTTCACCCCTCCACTTT.

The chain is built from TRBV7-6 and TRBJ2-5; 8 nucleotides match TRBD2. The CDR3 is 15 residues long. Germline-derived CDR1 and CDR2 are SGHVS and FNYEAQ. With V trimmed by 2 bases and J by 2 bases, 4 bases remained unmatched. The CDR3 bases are TGTGCCAGCAGCTTAACCGGGACTAGACAAGAGACCCAGTACTTC. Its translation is CASSLTGTRQETQYF.

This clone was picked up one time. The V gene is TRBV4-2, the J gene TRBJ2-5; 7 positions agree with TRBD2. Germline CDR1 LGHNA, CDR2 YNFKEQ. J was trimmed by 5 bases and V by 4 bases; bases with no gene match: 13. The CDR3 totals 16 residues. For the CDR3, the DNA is TGTGCCAGCAGCCCCTCAGGAGGCGGGAGCCGTGAGACCCAGTACTTC. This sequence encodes CASSPSGGGSRETQYF.

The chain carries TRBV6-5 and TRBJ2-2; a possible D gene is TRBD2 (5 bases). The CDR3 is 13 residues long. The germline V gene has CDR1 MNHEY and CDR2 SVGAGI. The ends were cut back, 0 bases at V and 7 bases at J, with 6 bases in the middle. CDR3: CASSYSAGGELFF. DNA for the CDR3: TGTGCCAGCAGTTACTCGGCGGGCGGGGAGCTGTTTTTT.

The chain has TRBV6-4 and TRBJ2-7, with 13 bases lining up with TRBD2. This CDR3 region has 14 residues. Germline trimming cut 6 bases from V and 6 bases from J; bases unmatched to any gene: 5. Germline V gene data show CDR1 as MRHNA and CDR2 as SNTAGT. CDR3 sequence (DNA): TGTGCCAGCAGACGGACTAGCGGGGGCGGCGAGCAGTACTTC. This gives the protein CASRRTSGGGEQYF.

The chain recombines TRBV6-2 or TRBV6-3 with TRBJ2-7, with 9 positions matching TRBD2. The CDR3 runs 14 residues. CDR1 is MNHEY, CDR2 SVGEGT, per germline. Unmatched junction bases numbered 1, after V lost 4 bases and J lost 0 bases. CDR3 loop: CASSSSGVSYEQYF. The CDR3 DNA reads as TGTGCCAGCAGTTCTAGCGGGGTCTCCTACGAGCAGTACTTC.

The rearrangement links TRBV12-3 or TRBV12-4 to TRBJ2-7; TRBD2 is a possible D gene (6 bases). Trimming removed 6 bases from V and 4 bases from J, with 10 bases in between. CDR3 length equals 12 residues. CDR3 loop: CASSIAVYEQYF. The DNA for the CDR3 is TGTGCCAGCAGCATAGCGGTGTACGAGCAGTACTTC.

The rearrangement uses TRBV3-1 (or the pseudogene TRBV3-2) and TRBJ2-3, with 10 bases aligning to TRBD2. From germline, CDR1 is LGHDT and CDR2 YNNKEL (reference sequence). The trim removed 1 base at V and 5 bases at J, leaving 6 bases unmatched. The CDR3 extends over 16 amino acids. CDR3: CASSQGLGLAKDTQYF. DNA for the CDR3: TGTGCCAGCAGCCAAGGTTTGGGACTAGCGAAAGATACGCAGTATTTT.